The present T cell receptor beta chain was sequenced within a study of blood T cell repertoires in COVID-19 (dated by TCRdb to about 2020). Notes on the research overall: Collaborator samples came from the United States, Italy and Spain and covered acute and convalescent phases of COVID-19. Deeply sampled blood TCRbeta repertoires from subjects exposed to, actively infected with, or recovered from COVID-19 were included in the dataset. Samples came from the ongoing ImmuneRACE study (first 160 participants) plus 1,254 subjects from 6 global collaborators. Where available, HLA class I and class II types were obtained from metadata supplied by the sample provider rather than from assay-based typing. The sample metadata nearly always contained a de-identified subject ID, COVID-19 status, age in years and sex. A freely available public database, intended as a resource for researchers studying the immune response to SARS-CoV-2, is where the repertoires were released. The material from the prospective study consisted of cDNA or gDNA derived from T cells, B-cell-depleted T cells, or PBMCs.

Points the paper makes about the study in general: Clinical and demographic metadata were provided uncurated, with the amount varying by source and participant.

From the germline V gene, CDR1 is MNHEY and CDR2 is SVGAGI. Inclusive of the bounding cysteine and phenylalanine, the CDR3 is 14 residues long. Only the CDR3 part of the read is kept: 42 bases, read in frame from the first base. Relative to germline, V is missing 7 bases and J is missing 2 bases, with 4 bases of the junction outside any gene match. Note on this clone: The antigen this receptor binds is unknown. No per-base quality is available; no much larger clone lies one base away.

The immunoSEQ Assay, a bias-controlled multiplex PCR, was used to amplify TCRbeta CDR3 regions from genomic DNA. The original pipeline was this. Nucleated cell counts per sample were estimated from amplification of reference gene primers within the assay. To quantify the absolute abundance of each unique TCRbeta CDR3 rearrangement, sequence reads were collapsed and filtered. For each sample, productive Simpson clonality was calculated by taking the square root of Simpson's diversity index across productive rearrangements. TCRdb stores this immuneACCESS table with in-frame sequences only. Part of the clones is absent; in the studies checked, under half of the shortfall reflects unresolved V genes, and no reason is known for the rest. The V and J calls and the clone size are those of that table, but D and trimming were determined from the DNA. Here the sample has 100,000 to 150,000 clones; approximately 81% occur a single time. 3.8% of the sample is in the top ten clones.

Collaborating institutions collected whole blood in K2EDTA tubes following their own protocols. For TCRbeta analysis, collaborators shipped samples in one of three forms: frozen whole blood, isolated PBMCs, or DNA extracted from either of those sample types. The sequence links TRBV6-5 to TRBJ1-1; 10 of the junction bases match TRBD1. Sequencing was carried out using peripheral blood. This clonotype was obtained from a woman in her 50s with acute or convalescent COVID-19. The CDR3 protein: CASTDRGHNTEAFF. The DNA sequence is TGTGCCAGCACCGACAGGGGGCATAACACTGAAGCTTTCTTT.